Each of the 32 T cell receptor beta chains below was sequenced from the same sample in a study of control samples from healthy donors and cancer patients. Repertoires were generated with immunoSEQ multiplex PCR, while TCRdb's copy carries only in-frame clones and drops some. Here the sample spans about 53,000 clones, 87% being singletons. What was sequenced was PBMCs. All receptors derive from a man between 60 and 75 years old with head and neck cancer.

The chain uses TRBV30 and TRBJ2-1, with D tentatively TRBD1 (5 bases). The CDR3 contains 12 residues. Germline CDR1 reads GTSNPN; CDR2 reads SVGIG (reference sequence). Trimming cost V 0 bases and J 10 bases, with 10 bases left between them. The CDR3 nucleotides read TGTGCCTGGAGTGTGGGGCAGGGAGAGCAGTTCTTC. This codes for CAWSVGQGEQFF.

With respect to this clone: Other DNA sequences of this sample code for an identical CDR3. This chain uses TRBV5-1 with TRBJ2-7; 13 positions agree with TRBD2. Germline CDR1 is SGHRS and CDR2 is YFSETQ. The CDR3 extends over 15 amino acids. The trim removed 0 bases at V and 7 bases at J, leaving 4 bases unmatched. CDR3 coding DNA: TGCGCCAGCAGCTTGGTACTAGCGGGAGGGGGGGAGCAGTACTTC. Residues: CASSLVLAGGGEQYF.

The gene calls are TRBV19 and TRBJ1-2; 8 nucleotides align to TRBD1. The CDR3 is 15 amino acids. Per germline, CDR1 LNHDA and CDR2 SQIVND (reference sequence). Losses at the gene ends were 3 bases for V and 8 bases for J; bases not matched to a gene: 11. The CDR3 nucleotides are TGTGCCAGTAGTATTACGCAGGGGGCCAGCGGCGGCTACACCTTC. It specifies CASSITQGASGGYTF.

This chain connects TRBV28 to TRBJ2-7; possible D gene TRBD2, 6 bases. V was shortened by 6 bases and J by 0 bases, with 18 bases between the two germline ends. Germline assignment: CDR1 MDHEN and CDR2 SYDVKM. This CDR3 has 16 residues. The CDR3 DNA reads as TGTGCCAGCAGCCCTAAGGGCGGGGTAAGCTCCTACGAGCAGTACTTC. This sequence encodes CASSPKGGVSSYEQYF.

The V and J genes are TRBV5-1 and TRBJ2-7; D not resolved. CDR3 size: 16 residues. Germline-derived CDR1 and CDR2 are SGHRS and YFSETQ. With 0 bases removed from V and 5 bases from J, the gap between germline ends came to 18 bases. In DNA form, the CDR3 reads TGCGCCAGCAGCTTGGAAGGTCTGTGGGCCAGTAACGAGCAGTACTTC. Its translation is CASSLEGLWASNEQYF.

This clone was recorded once. CDR3 region: CATGRVHDSNQPQHF. The CDR3, as DNA: TGTGCCACGGGAAGAGTCCATGATAGCAATCAGCCCCAGCATTTT. This chain links TRBV19 with TRBJ1-5; D ambiguous. CDR3 length equals 15 residues. Germline CDR1 and CDR2: LNHDA and SQIVND (reference sequence). V shed 10 bases and J shed 0 bases, with 16 bases lying between them.

The chain carries TRBV19 and TRBJ2-3; 10 bases fit TRBD2. This CDR3 region has 16 residues. The germline gives CDR1 LNHDA, CDR2 SQIVND (reference sequence). J gave up 5 bases and V 4 bases, and 9 bases lay outside the gene matches. The CDR3 DNA follows: TGTGCCAGTAGTAGGGCCCTAGCGGGAGAGGTAGATACGCAGTATTTT. This encodes CASSRALAGEVDTQYF.

This rearrangement joins TRBV4-1 to TRBJ2-1; 8 positions agree with TRBD1. CDR1 and CDR2 from the germline V gene are MGHRA and YSYEKL. The junction had 4 bases not matched to a gene; V was cut back by 4 bases and J by 2 bases. CDR3 length: 15 residues. The CDR3 coding sequence is TGCGCCAGCAGCCCCTGGACAGGGCCCTACAATGAGCAGTTCTTC. Amino acid sequence: CASSPWTGPYNEQFF.

This chain connects TRBV19 to TRBJ1-5; TRBD1 is a possible D gene (6 bases). CDR3 length: 16 amino acids. CDR1 LNHDA and CDR2 SQIVND come from the germline V gene (reference sequence). The germline V and J ends were trimmed by 3 bases and 9 bases, with 21 bases remaining between them. The CDR3 spells CASSILVAGATAPQHF. CDR3 DNA: TGTGCCAGTAGTATTTTGGTGGCAGGGGCCACGGCGCCCCAGCATTTT.

The chain has TRBV7-2 and TRBJ2-1; possible D gene TRBD2, 6 bases. The CDR3 runs to 15 residues. The germline gives CDR1 SGHTA, CDR2 FQGNSA. Trimming removed 5 bases from V and 6 bases from J, with 17 bases in between. The chain's CDR3 is CASSALARTSNEQFF. CDR3 bases: TGTGCCAGCAGCGCACTAGCTAGAACTTCCAATGAGCAGTTCTTC. Together with reference TRBV7-2 and TRBJ2-1, the CDR3 gives the full variable domain: GAGVSQSPSNKVTEKGKDVELRCDPISGHTALYWYRQSLGQGLEFLIYFQGNSAPDKSGLPSDRFSAERTGGSVSTLTIQRTQQEDSAVYLCASSALARTSNEQFFGPGTRLTVL.

This clone appeared a single time. V is TRBV5-1 and J is TRBJ2-5, with 12 bases fitting TRBD2. J gave up 5 bases and V 0 bases, and 5 bases lay outside the gene matches. The V gene's germline CDR1 is SGHRS and CDR2 YFSETQ. The CDR3 has 16 residues. The DNA for the CDR3 is TGCGCCAGCAGCTTGGGACTAGCGGGAGTTGAGGAGACCCAGTACTTC. It specifies CASSLGLAGVEETQYF.

This clone was detected a few times. J is TRBJ2-3 and V is TRBV27; 9 bases line up with TRBD2. The V segment lost 2 bases and the J segment 1 base; nucleotides outside the gene matches: 4. This CDR3 is 16 amino acids long. CDR1 and CDR2 from the germline V gene are MNHEY and SMNVEV (reference sequence). The CDR3 loop is CASSLRIAGGTDTQYF. The CDR3, as DNA: TGTGCCAGCAGTTTAAGGATAGCGGGGGGCACAGATACGCAGTATTTT.

This rearrangement joins TRBV7-2 to TRBJ2-7; D unresolved. Germline CDR1 reads SGHTA; CDR2 reads FQGNSA. This CDR3 has 11 amino acids. V lost 2 bases, J lost 4 bases, and 3 bases lay in between. CDR3 sequence (DNA): TGTGCCAGCAGCTTACGATACGAGCAGTACTTC. Protein product: CASSLRYEQYF.

The CDR3 DNA reads as TGTGCCAGCAGCCGTAGGACTAGCGGGGGGGACGATACGCAGTATTTT. Its translation: CASSRRTSGGDDTQYF. V gene TRBV6-2 or TRBV6-3 combines with J gene TRBJ2-3, with TRBD2 matching over 15 bases. Germline CDR1 reads MNHEY; CDR2 reads SVGEGT. Germline trimming cut 6 bases from V and 6 bases from J; bases unmatched to any gene: 7. The CDR3 runs to 16 residues.

This clone occurred once. The chain combines TRBV9 with TRBJ2-2; D is tentatively TRBD1 or TRBD2 (6 bases each). This CDR3 is built from 14 residues. Looked up from germline, CDR1 is SGDLS and CDR2 is YYNGEE. The ends were cut back, 4 bases at V and 2 bases at J, with 9 bases in the middle. As DNA, the CDR3 is TGTGCCAGCAGCACGGGGGCTAACACCGGGGAGCTGTTTTTT. Amino acids: CASSTGANTGELFF.

This clone has a single count. This chain joins TRBV29-1 and TRBJ1-2; weak D call: TRBD1 (6 bases). V lost 2 bases and J lost 8, with 9 bases in between. The CDR3 consists of 11 residues. The V gene's germline CDR1 is SQVTM and CDR2 ANQGSEA. The CDR3 DNA reads TGCAGCGTTGAAAGGGGGGAAGGCTACACCTTC. It translates to CSVERGEGYTF.

J is TRBJ2-3 and V is TRBV29-1, with no clear D. The CDR3 length is 13 residues. V dropped 1 base and J dropped 6 bases, with 11 bases sitting between them. CDR1 and CDR2 from the germline V gene are SQVTM and ANQGSEA. The CDR3 region is CSVEAYGGDTQYF. The CDR3 nucleotides are TGCAGCGTTGAAGCTTACGGTGGGGATACGCAGTATTTT.

This chain connects TRBV19 to TRBJ2-1; TRBD2 matches 7 bases. The length of the CDR3 is 16 residues. The V gene end was trimmed by 1 base and the J gene end by 3 bases; junction bases not matched to a gene: 6. CDR1 is LNHDA, CDR2 SQIVND, per germline (reference sequence). The CDR3 bases are TGTGCCAGTAGTATAGGGAGCGGGATAGGCTACAATGAGCAGTTCTTC. This gives the protein CASSIGSGIGYNEQFF.

V usage is TRBV6-1 and J usage is TRBJ2-5; unclear D gene. Trimming pared 1 base from V and 3 bases from J, leaving 6 bases between. The CDR3 consists of 13 residues. Germline CDR1 MNHNS, CDR2 SASEGT. CDR3 loop: CASSEGVKETQYF. DNA of the CDR3: TGTGCCAGCAGTGAAGGGGTTAAAGAGACCCAGTACTTC.

This rearrangement joins TRBV6-5 to TRBJ2-7; the D gene could be TRBD1 or TRBD2 (6 bases each). CDR1 and CDR2 (germline): MNHEY, SVGAGI. Between the trimmed V and J ends, which lost 7 bases and 3 bases, there was a span of 19 bases. This CDR3 has 15 residues. The DNA for the CDR3 is TGTGCCAGCACTCCGGGGGCAGGGGATCTCTACGAGCAGTACTTC. This gives the protein CASTPGAGDLYEQYF.

This sequence joins TRBV7-2 and TRBJ1-4; a possible D gene is TRBD1 (5 bases). CDR3 size: 14 residues. Germline lookup yields CDR1 SGHTA and CDR2 FQGNSA. Between the trimmed V and J ends, which lost 5 bases and 6 bases, there was a span of 13 bases. Here the CDR3 reads CASSRVRGYEKLFF. CDR3 coding DNA: TGTGCCAGCAGCCGGGTTCGGGGCTATGAAAAACTGTTTTTT.

V gene TRBV11-2 combines with J gene TRBJ2-2; 12 bases match TRBD2. V dropped 6 bases and J dropped 3; count of bases not matched to a gene: 5. The CDR3 extends over 16 amino acids. Germline CDR1 and CDR2: SGHAT and FQNNGV. The CDR3 DNA reads as TGTGCCAGCAGGTCTCTAGCGGGAGGGTACACCGGGGAGCTGTTTTTT. Amino acids: CASRSLAGGYTGELFF.

This clone was picked up one time. The genes are TRBV15 and TRBJ2-1; D perhaps matches TRBD2 (6 bases). V lost 0 bases and J 10 bases, leaving 19 bases between the germline ends. The CDR3 is 16 residues long. CDR1 is LNHNV, CDR2 YYDKDF, per germline (reference sequence). The CDR3 loop is CATSREPPEGWGEQFF. CDR3 coding DNA: TGTGCCACCAGCAGAGAACCTCCGGAGGGGTGGGGGGAGCAGTTCTTC.

CDR3 residues: CASSLANRDRGRYEQYF. In DNA form, the CDR3 reads TGCGCCAGCAGCTTGGCCAACCGGGACAGGGGGCGGTACGAGCAGTACTTC. V usage is TRBV5-1 and J usage is TRBJ2-7, with TRBD1 identical over 12 bases. The CDR3 loop spans 17 amino acids. J gave up 4 bases and V 0 bases, and 8 bases lay outside the gene matches. Germline V gene data show CDR1 as SGHRS and CDR2 as YFSETQ.

The V call is TRBV7-2, the J call TRBJ1-4, with 7 bases aligning to TRBD1. Germline CDR1 and CDR2: SGHTA and FQGNSA. Losses at the gene ends were 6 bases for V and 6 bases for J; bases not matched to a gene: 7. The CDR3 sequence is 14 residues long. CDR3 loop: CASSISGTDEKLFF. The CDR3 DNA sequence: TGTGCCAGCAGTATATCCGGGACAGATGAAAAACTGTTTTTT.

The rearrangement links TRBV5-1 to TRBJ2-5; possibly TRBD2 for D (6 bases). The CDR3 totals 14 residues. The germline gives CDR1 SGHRS, CDR2 YFSETQ. V lost 4 bases, J lost 5 bases, and 15 bases lay in between. CDR3 amino acids: CASSPDGRGETQYF. The CDR3 nucleotides are TGCGCCAGCAGCCCGGACGGGAGAGGGGAGACCCAGTACTTC.

This chain links TRBV5-5 with TRBJ1-1; D uncertain. Germline-derived CDR1 and CDR2 are SGHKS and YYEKEE (reference sequence). CDR3 size: 15 residues. Trimming took off 2 bases at V and 3 bases at J, with 14 bases between the two ends. The CDR3: CASSFPGKGDTEAFF. Here the CDR3 DNA reads TGTGCCAGCAGCTTTCCGGGAAAGGGAGACACTGAAGCTTTCTTT. Full variable domain (outside the CDR3, taken from reference TRBV5-5 and TRBJ1-1): DAGVTQSPTHLIKTRGQQVTLRCSPISGHKSVSWYQQVLGQGPQFIFQYYEKEERGRGNFPDRFSARQFPNYSSELNVNALLLGDSALYLCASSFPGKGDTEAFFGQGTRLTVV.

The chain links TRBV3-1 (or the pseudogene TRBV3-2) to TRBJ2-3; no clear D gene. Germline V gene lookup returns CDR1 LGHDT and CDR2 YNNKEL (reference sequence). The CDR3 is made up of 12 amino acids. V was cut by 5 bases and J by 6 bases, with 9 bases left in between. The CDR3 DNA is TGTGCCAGCAGCTTAAGAAGGGATACGCAGTATTTT. Translating gives CASSLRRDTQYF.

The rearrangement joins TRBV28 to TRBJ1-5; weak D call: TRBD1 (6 bases). CDR1 MDHEN and CDR2 SYDVKM come from the germline V gene. V shed 2 bases and J shed 7 bases, with 12 bases lying between them. The CDR3 covers 14 residues. CDR3 protein: CASSLGGGAQPQHF. CDR3 coding DNA: TGTGCCAGCAGTTTAGGGGGGGGCGCACAGCCCCAGCATTTT.

This clone was observed a handful of times. The V gene is TRBV6-4, the J gene TRBJ2-1; 8 bases are a match to TRBD1. With V trimmed by 6 bases and J by 4 bases, 14 bases remained unmatched. The CDR3 totals 17 residues. Germline CDR1 reads MRHNA; CDR2 reads SNTAGT. In DNA, the CDR3 is TGTGCCAGCAGATCAAAAACCGGGACAGGAGGTTACAATGAGCAGTTCTTC. Translation: CASRSKTGTGGYNEQFF.

The V and J genes are TRBV5-4 and TRBJ1-3, with D unresolved. CDR1 and CDR2 (germline): SGHNT, YYREEE (reference sequence). The CDR3 totals 15 residues. The V gene lost 0 bases and the J gene lost 0 bases, with 7 bases spanning the gap. CDR3 amino acids: CASSLAGISGNTIYF. The CDR3 nucleotides read TGTGCCAGCAGCTTGGCGGGAATCTCTGGAAACACCATATATTTT.

The chain links TRBV6-2 or TRBV6-3 to TRBJ2-3; TRBD2 is a possible D gene (5 bases). The V gene's germline CDR1 is MNHEY and CDR2 SVGEGT. The CDR3 extends over 14 amino acids. Deletions cut 5 bases from V and 7 bases from J, with 16 bases between. CDR3 loop: CASSTGEWANTQYF. CDR3 nucleotides: TGTGCCAGCAGTACCGGGGAATGGGCTAATACGCAGTATTTT.